This T cell receptor (beta chain) was recovered during a study of shared clonotypes between healthy human individuals. The wider study: A few men and a couple of women, aged 18 to 49, were donors.

V lost 4 bases and J lost 6, with 6 bases in between. The length of the CDR3 is 12 residues. Per the germline V gene, CDR1 is KGHSH and CDR2 is LQKENI. Method: immunoSEQ multiplex PCR; TCRdb's copy keeps in-frame clones and lacks some. Altogether some 2,500,000 clones are present, 93% being singletons, with the ten largest covering roughly 0.36%. The chain has TRBV18 and TRBJ2-2, with D hard to call. Material for sequencing was naive CD4+ T cells from PBMCs. The subset is: CD45RA+ positively selected. This TCR was recovered from a man aged 18-30 years in good health. Some clones in this sample may be carry-over from other donors' samples. The CDR3 spells CASSRSPGELFF. CDR3 DNA: TGTGCCAGCTCACGGTCCCCCGGGGAGCTGTTTTTT.